The T cell receptor (beta chain) under discussion was sequenced for a study of CD8+ T cells in alopecia areata. Study-wide context: A regimen of oral tofacitinib, 5 to 10 mg twice daily, was given to treated patients. Among treated patients, severity was scored by affected scalp area percentage.

Sample treatment: oral pan-JAK inhibitor, 5-10 mg twice daily. Alopecia areata patients provided lesional scalp punch biopsies and peripheral blood. Sequencing used cDNA as its template, made by extracting RNA and reverse transcribing it. The protocol was immunoSEQ multiplex PCR, while the TCRdb copy is restricted to in-frame clones and leaves out a portion. The sample holds around 180,000 clones, under 80% seen once. Details on this clone: Its antigen is unknown.

Germline loops: CDR1 GTSNPN, CDR2 SVGIG (reference sequence). The V end was cut by 1 base, the J end by 7 bases, with 11 bases between. This CDR3 region has 13 residues. General study points: Scalp samples also yield sequences of resident alphabeta T cells from normal skin.

The clonotype comes from a human donor with alopecia areata. V is TRBV30 and J is TRBJ1-5, with D tentatively TRBD1 (5 bases). The sequencing used CD4+ T cells sorted from blood, collected at week 49, from a patient treated with tofacitinib. This chain's CDR3 is CAWSEGVEQPQHF. The CDR3 DNA reads as TGTGCCTGGAGTGAAGGGGTTGAACAGCCCCAGCATTTT.